This T cell receptor beta chain was documented in a study of T cell clonotyping in hematopoietic cell transplantation. Study-wide results and caveats: Pathologically expanded recipient clonotypes increased progressively from day 30 to day 180 as diversity fell. Cells were unsorted, so CD4 and CD8 contributions were not separated.

Clones were read by immunoSEQ multiplex PCR, and TCRdb kept only the in-frame ones, dropping some. The sample gives nearly 9,500 clones, 95% to 98% of which show up once; 2.4% is in the top ten. As for this clone: Its antigen is unknown.

This CDR3 is built from 14 residues. Germline V gene lookup returns CDR1 SGHTA and CDR2 FQGNSA. Trimming pared 2 bases from V and 5 bases from J, leaving 12 bases between. The genes are TRBV7-2 and TRBJ1-2, with a weak D call TRBD1 (6 bases). This receptor was identified in a male patient aged 55-69 years who had an allogeneic stem cell transplant from a related donor, so the T cells may come from the graft donor. Some clones in this sample may be carry-over from other donors' samples. Sample: peripheral blood mononuclear cells, taken 100 days after allogeneic stem cell transplant. The CDR3 spells CASSLSRRGYGYTF. The DNA for the CDR3 is TGTGCCAGCAGCTTAAGCCGAAGGGGGTATGGCTACACCTTC.